This TCR beta chain was documented in a study of control samples from healthy donors and cancer patients. V lost 0 bases, J lost 7 bases, and 10 bases lay in between. There are 13 residues in the CDR3. CDR1 and CDR2 (germline): SGHRS, YFSETQ. This table comes from immunoSEQ multiplex PCR, and its TCRdb copy is limited to in-frame clones, with some not included. The table records around 150,000 clones, 75% to 90% of them present only once. V usage is TRBV5-1 and J usage is TRBJ1-1; D is unresolved. The sequence was obtained from a man younger than 40 in good health. Sequenced: blood. In DNA, the CDR3 is TGCGCCAGCAGCTTGGTAACTGGAGGTGAAGCTTTCTTT. Translated, it gives CASSLVTGGEAFF.